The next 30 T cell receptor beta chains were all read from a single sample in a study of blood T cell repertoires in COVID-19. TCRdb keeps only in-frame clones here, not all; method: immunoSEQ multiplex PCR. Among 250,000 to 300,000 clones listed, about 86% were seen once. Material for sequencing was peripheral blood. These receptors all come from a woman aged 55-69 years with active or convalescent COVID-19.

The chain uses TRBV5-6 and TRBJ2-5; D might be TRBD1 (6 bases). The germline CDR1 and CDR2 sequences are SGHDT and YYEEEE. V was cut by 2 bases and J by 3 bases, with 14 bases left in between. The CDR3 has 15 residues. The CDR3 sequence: CASSFDTGLEETQYF. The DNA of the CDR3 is TGTGCCAGCAGCTTCGACACAGGGTTAGAAGAGACCCAGTACTTC.

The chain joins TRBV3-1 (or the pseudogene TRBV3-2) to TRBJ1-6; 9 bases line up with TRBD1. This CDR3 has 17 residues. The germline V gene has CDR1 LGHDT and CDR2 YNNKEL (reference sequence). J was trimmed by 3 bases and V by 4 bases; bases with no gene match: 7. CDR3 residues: CASSLQGARVYNSPLHF. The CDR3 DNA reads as TGTGCCAGCAGCCTACAGGGGGCGAGGGTCTATAATTCACCCCTCCACTTT.

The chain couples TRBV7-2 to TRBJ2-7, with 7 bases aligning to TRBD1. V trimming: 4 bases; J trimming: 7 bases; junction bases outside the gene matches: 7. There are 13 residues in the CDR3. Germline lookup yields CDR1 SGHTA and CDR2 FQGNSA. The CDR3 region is CASSSDRAGEQYF. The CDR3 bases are TGTGCCAGCAGCTCAGACAGGGCCGGGGAGCAGTACTTC.

This CDR3 reads CASSQVDRGPRQAYGYTF. The CDR3 region has the DNA TGTGCCAGCAGCCAAGTGGACAGGGGACCCCGCCAGGCATATGGCTACACCTTC. The chain couples TRBV3-1 (or the pseudogene TRBV3-2) to TRBJ1-2; 9 positions agree with TRBD1. From germline, CDR1 is LGHDT and CDR2 YNNKEL (reference sequence). The ends lost 1 base at V and 5 bases at J; junction bases unmatched: 14. The CDR3 length is 18 residues.

This CDR3 is CASSASTDNSSPLHF. CDR3 coding DNA: TGCGCCAGCAGTGCCTCGACAGACAATTCATCCCCCCTCCACTTT. V and J are TRBV10-1 and TRBJ1-6, with D possibly matching TRBD1 (5 bases). V lost 4 bases and J lost 13, with 20 bases in between. The CDR3 spans 15 residues. CDR1 and CDR2 (germline): WNHNN, SYGVQD (reference sequence).

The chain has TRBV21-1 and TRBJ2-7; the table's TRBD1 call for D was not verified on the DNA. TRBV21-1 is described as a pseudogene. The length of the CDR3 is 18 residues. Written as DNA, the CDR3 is TGTGCCAGCAGCAAAGCCCCCGGAACAGGGGTAACACCCTACGAGCAGTACTTC. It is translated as CASSKAPGTGVTPYEQYF.

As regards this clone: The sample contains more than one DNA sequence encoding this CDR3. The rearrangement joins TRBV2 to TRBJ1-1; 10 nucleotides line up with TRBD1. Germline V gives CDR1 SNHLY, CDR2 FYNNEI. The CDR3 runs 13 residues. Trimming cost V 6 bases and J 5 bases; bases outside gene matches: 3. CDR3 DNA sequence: TGTGCCAGCAGCGGACAGGGGGTTACTGAAGCTTTCTTT. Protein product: CASSGQGVTEAFF.

CDR3 coding DNA: TGTGCCAGCAGTTACTCTGGGACTCCCCATTCACTCACAGATACGCAGTATTTT. As protein: CASSYSGTPHSLTDTQYF. The V gene is TRBV6-2 or TRBV6-3, the J gene TRBJ2-3, with a tentative D call TRBD2 (6 bases). The V end was cut by 0 bases, the J end by 2 bases, with 18 bases between. The length of the CDR3 is 18 residues. CDR1 MNHEY and CDR2 SVGEGT come from the germline V gene.

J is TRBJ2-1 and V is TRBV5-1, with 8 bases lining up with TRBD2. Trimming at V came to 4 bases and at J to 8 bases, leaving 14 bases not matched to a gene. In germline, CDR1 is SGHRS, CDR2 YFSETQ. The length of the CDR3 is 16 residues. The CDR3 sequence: CASSPNGGLEADEQFF. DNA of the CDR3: TGCGCCAGCAGCCCGAACGGGGGACTAGAGGCCGATGAGCAGTTCTTC.

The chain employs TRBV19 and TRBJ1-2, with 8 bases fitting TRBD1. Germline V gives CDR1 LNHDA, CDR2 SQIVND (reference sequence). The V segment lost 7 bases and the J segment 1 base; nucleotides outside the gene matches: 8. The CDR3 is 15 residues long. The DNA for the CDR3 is TGTGCCAGTACAACCGACAGGGGCCTTAACTATGGCTACACCTTC. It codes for CASTTDRGLNYGYTF.

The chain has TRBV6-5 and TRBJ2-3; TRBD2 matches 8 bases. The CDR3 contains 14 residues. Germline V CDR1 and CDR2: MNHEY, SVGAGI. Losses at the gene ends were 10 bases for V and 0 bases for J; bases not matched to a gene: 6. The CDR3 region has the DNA TGTGCCACCATAGCGGGACTCAGCACAGATACGCAGTATTTT. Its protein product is CATIAGLSTDTQYF.

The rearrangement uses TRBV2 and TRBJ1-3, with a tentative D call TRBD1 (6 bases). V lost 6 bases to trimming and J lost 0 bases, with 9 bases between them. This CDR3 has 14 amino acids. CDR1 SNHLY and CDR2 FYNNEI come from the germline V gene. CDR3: CASRGGGSGNTIYF. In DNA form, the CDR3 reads TGTGCCAGCAGGGGAGGGGGCTCTGGAAACACCATATATTTT.

CDR3 residues: CASRSDGTDLYGYTF. The CDR3 bases are TGTGCCAGTAGATCTGACGGGACTGATCTTTATGGCTACACCTTC. V gene TRBV19 combines with J gene TRBJ1-2; D is perhaps TRBD1 (5 bases). This CDR3 is 15 amino acids long. Trimming took 6 bases from V and 5 from J, leaving 19 bases between them. CDR1 and CDR2 (germline): LNHDA, SQIVND (reference sequence).

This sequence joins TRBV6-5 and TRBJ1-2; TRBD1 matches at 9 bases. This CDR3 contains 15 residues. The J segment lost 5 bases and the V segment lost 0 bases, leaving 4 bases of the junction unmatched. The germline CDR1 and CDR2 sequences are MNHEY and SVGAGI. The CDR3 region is CASSYSGQGSYGYTF. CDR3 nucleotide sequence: TGTGCCAGCAGTTACTCGGGACAGGGATCATATGGCTACACCTTC.

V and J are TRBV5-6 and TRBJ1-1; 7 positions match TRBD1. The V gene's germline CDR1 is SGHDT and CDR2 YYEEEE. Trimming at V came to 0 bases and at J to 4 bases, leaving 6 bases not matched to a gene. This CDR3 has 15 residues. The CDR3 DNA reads TGTGCCAGCAGCTTGGGCGATGACAGGGCCACTGAAGCTTTCTTT. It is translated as CASSLGDDRATEAFF.

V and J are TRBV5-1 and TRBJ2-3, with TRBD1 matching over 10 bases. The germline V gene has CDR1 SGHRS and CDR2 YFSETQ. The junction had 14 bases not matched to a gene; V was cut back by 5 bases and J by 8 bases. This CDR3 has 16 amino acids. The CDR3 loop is CASRTNRDRGQTTQYF. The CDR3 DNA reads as TGCGCCAGCAGAACAAACCGGGACAGGGGACAAACTACGCAGTATTTT.

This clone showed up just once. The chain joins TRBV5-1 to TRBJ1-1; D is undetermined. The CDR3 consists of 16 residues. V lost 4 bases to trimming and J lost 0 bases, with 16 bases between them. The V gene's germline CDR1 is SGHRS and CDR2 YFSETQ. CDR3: CASSTEITAVNTEAFF. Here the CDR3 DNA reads TGCGCCAGCAGCACGGAAATAACAGCAGTGAACACTGAAGCTTTCTTT.

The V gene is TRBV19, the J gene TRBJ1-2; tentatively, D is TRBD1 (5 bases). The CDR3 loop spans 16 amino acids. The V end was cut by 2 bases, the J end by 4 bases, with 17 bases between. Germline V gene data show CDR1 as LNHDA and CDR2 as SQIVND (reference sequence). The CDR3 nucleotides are TGTGCCAGTAGTATAACCTCCTCTAGACAGATCTATGGCTACACCTTC. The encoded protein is CASSITSSRQIYGYTF.

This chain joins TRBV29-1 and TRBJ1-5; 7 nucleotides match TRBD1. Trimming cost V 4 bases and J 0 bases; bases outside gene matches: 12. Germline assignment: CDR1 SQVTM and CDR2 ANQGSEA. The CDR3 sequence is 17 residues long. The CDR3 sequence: CSVANGTARYSNQPQHF. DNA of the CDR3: TGCAGCGTTGCTAATGGGACAGCGCGTTATAGCAATCAGCCCCAGCATTTT.

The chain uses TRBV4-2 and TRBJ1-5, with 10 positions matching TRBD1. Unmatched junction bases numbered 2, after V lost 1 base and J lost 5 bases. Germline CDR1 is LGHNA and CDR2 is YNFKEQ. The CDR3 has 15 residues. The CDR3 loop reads CASSQAGQGDQPQHF. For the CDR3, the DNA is TGTGCCAGCAGCCAAGCAGGACAGGGGGATCAGCCCCAGCATTTT.

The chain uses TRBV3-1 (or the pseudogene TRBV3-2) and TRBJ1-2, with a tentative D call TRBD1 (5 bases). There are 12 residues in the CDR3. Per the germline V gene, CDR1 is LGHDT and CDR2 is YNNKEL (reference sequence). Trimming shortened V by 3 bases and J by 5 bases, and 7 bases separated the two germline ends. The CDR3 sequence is CASSQAGYGYTF. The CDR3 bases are TGTGCCAGCAGCCAGGCAGGGTATGGCTACACCTTC.

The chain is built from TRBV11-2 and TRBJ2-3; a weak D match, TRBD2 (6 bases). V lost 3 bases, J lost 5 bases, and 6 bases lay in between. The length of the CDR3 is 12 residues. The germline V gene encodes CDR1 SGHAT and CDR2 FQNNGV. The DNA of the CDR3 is TGTGCCAGCAGCTTCGGGGGAGATACGCAGTATTTT. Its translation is CASSFGGDTQYF.

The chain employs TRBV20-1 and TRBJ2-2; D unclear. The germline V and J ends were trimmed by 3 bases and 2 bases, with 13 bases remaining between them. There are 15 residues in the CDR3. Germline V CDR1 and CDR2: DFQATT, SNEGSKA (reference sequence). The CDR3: CSASPVQHNTGELFF. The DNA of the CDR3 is TGCAGTGCTAGTCCAGTCCAACACAACACCGGGGAGCTGTTTTTT.

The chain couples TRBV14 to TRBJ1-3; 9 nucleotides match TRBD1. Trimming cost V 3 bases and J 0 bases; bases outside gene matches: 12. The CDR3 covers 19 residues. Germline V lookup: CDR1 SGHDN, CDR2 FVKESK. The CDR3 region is CASSQFRDREPSSGNTIYF. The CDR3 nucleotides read TGTGCCAGCAGCCAGTTCCGGGACAGGGAGCCGAGCTCTGGAAACACCATATATTTT. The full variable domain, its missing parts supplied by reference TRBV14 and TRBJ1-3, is EAGVTQFPSHSVIEKGQTVTLRCDPISGHDNLYWYRRVMGKEIKFLLHFVKESKQDESGMPNNRFLAERTGGTYSTLKVQPAELEDSGVYFCASSQFRDREPSSGNTIYFGEGSWLTVV.

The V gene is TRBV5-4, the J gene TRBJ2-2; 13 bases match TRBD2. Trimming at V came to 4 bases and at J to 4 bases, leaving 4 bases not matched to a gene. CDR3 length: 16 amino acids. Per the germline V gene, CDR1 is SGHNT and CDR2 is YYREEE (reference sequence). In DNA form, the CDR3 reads TGTGCCAGCAGCACTAGCGGGGGGGCCCGCACCGGGGAGCTGTTTTTT. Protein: CASSTSGGARTGELFF. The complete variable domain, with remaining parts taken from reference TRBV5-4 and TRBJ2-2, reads ETGVTQSPTHLIKTRGQQVTLRCSSQSGHNTVSWYQQALGQGPQFIFQYYREEENGRGNFPPRFSGLQFPNYSSELNVNALELDDSALYLCASSTSGGARTGELFFGEGSRLTVL.

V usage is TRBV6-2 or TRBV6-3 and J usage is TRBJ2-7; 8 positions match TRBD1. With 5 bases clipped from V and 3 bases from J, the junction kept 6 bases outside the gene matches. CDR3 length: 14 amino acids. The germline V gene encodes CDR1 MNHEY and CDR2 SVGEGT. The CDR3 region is CASSGPDRGYEQYF. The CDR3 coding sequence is TGTGCCAGCAGTGGCCCCGACAGGGGCTACGAGCAGTACTTC.

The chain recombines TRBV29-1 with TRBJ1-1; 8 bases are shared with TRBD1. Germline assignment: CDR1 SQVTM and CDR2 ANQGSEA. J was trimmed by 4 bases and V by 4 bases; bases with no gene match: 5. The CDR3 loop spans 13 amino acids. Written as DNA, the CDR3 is TGCAGCGTTGCTCCCGGGACAGGCACTGAAGCTTTCTTT. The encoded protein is CSVAPGTGTEAFF. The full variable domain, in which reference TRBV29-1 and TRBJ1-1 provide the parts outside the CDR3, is SAVISQKPSRDICQRGTSLTIQCQVDSQVTMMFWYRQQPGQSLTLIATANQGSEATYESGFVIDKFPISRPNLTFSTLTVSNMSPEDSSIYLCSVAPGTGTEAFFGQGTRLTVV.

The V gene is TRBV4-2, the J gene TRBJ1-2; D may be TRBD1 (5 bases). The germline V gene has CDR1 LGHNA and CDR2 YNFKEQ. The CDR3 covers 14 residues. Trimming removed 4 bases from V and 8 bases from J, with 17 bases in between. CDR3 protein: CASSPEQVFGGYTF. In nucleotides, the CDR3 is TGTGCCAGCAGCCCCGAACAGGTTTTCGGGGGCTACACCTTC.

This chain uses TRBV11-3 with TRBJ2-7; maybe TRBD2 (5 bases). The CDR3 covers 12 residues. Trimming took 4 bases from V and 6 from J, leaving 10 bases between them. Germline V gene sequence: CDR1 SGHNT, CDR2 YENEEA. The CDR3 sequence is CASSSHRGEQYF. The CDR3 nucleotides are TGTGCCAGCAGCTCCCACCGGGGCGAGCAGTACTTC.

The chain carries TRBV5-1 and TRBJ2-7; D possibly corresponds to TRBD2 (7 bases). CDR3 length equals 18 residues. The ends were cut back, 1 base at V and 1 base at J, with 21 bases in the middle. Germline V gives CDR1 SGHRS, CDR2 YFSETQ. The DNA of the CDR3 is TGCGCCAGCAGCTTGCCGGTGACGGGGGGCTTTAATTCCTACGAGCAGTACTTC. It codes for CASSLPVTGGFNSYEQYF.